These T cell receptor beta chains were read from a single sample in a study of radiation and T cells in renal cell carcinoma. TCRdb's table, derived via immunoSEQ multiplex PCR, lists solely in-frame clones and lacks some. The sample shows roughly 75,000 clones, over 80% of them seen only once. The sequencing here drew on blood, taken from a patient whose treatment included radiotherapy and nephrectomy. The receptors stem from a man in his 60s with renal cell carcinoma. The CDR3 runs from the conserved cysteine through the conserved F or W. The D gene is left open where the match is weak. Clone size is given for some rows only: seen once, a few or many times, or a class if the clone is expanded.

size,J,D,V,CDR3,DNA
.,TRBJ2-7,TRBD2,TRBV6-5,CASSPGTSSYEQYF,TGTGCCAGCAGTCCCGGGACTAGCTCCTACGAGCAGTACTTC
.,TRBJ1-2,.,TRBV27,CASSFRPEVYGYTF,TGTGCCAGCAGTTTCAGGCCTGAGGTCTATGGCTACACCTTC
.,TRBJ2-1,.,TRBV29-1,CSVERSGMGNEQFF,TGCAGCGTTGAAAGGTCAGGGATGGGGAATGAGCAGTTCTTC
.,TRBJ2-7,TRBD1,TRBV11-2,CASSLEQGSYEQYF,TGTGCCAGCAGCTTAGAACAGGGGTCCTACGAGCAGTACTTC
.,TRBJ2-3,TRBD2,TRBV27,CASSRPSGLANTDTQYF,TGTGCCAGCAGCCGCCCGTCGGGACTAGCTAACACAGATACGCAGTATTTT
.,TRBJ2-1,TRBD1,TRBV2,CASSLYSGQGSSYNEQFF,TGTGCCAGCAGTCTATATTCGGGACAGGGGAGCTCCTACAATGAGCAGTTCTTC
.,TRBJ2-3,TRBD2,TRBV5-1,CASSSVLAGGLGTQYF,TGCGCCAGCAGCTCCGTACTAGCGGGAGGGCTGGGTACGCAGTATTTT
.,TRBJ2-2,TRBD2,TRBV5-1,CASSLGGTSPGELFF,TGCGCCAGCAGCTTGGGGGGGACTAGCCCCGGGGAGCTGTTTTTT
.,TRBJ2-1,.,TRBV9,CASSVTRSSYNEQFF,TGTGCCAGCAGCGTGACTAGGAGCTCCTACAATGAGCAGTTCTTC
.,TRBJ2-3,TRBD2,TRBV29-1,CSVSISGSGSTDTQYF,TGCAGCGTCTCCATTAGCGGGAGTGGGAGCACAGATACGCAGTATTTT
.,TRBJ2-5,TRBD2,TRBV19,CASSIGSGPTGGETQYF,TGTGCCAGTAGTATCGGTAGCGGGCCTACGGGAGGAGAGACCCAGTACTTC
.,TRBJ2-7,.,TRBV27,CASSLWAGRQGGGSSSYEQYF,TGTGCCAGCAGTTTATGGGCGGGTCGACAGGGCGGAGGGAGTAGCTCCTACGAGCAGTACTTC
.,TRBJ2-7,TRBD2,TRBV27,CASSPQRENHQEQYF,TGTGCCAGCAGTCCTCAGCGGGAGAACCACCAGGAGCAGTACTTC
.,TRBJ2-4,.,TRBV7-8,CASSLDLSLAKNIQYF,TGTGCCAGCAGCTTAGACCTCAGTCTAGCCAAAAACATTCAGTACTTC
.,TRBJ2-7,.,TRBV27,CASSFMRGSESYEQYF,TGTGCCAGCAGTTTTATGAGAGGGAGCGAATCCTACGAGCAGTACTTC
.,TRBJ2-7,TRBD1,TRBV19,CASSPTGVGSHEQYF,TGTGCCAGTAGTCCGACAGGGGTGGGGTCCCACGAGCAGTACTTC
.,TRBJ2-1,.,TRBV18,CASSVQLWSYNEQFF,TGTGCCAGCTCAGTACAATTATGGTCCTACAATGAGCAGTTCTTC
.,TRBJ2-5,TRBD1,TRBV18,CASSQNQGARETQYF,TGTGCCAGCTCACAGAATCAGGGGGCGAGGGAGACCCAGTACTTC
.,TRBJ1-5,.,TRBV16,CASSQGFANQPQHF,TGTGCCAGCAGCCAGGGTTTTGCCAATCAGCCCCAGCATTTT
.,TRBJ1-1,TRBD1,TRBV29-1,CSVQEGGSTEAFF,TGCAGCGTCCAGGAAGGGGGCAGCACTGAAGCTTTCTTT
.,TRBJ2-7,TRBD1,TRBV4-3,CASSPGTGAYEQYF,TGCGCCAGCAGTCCCGGGACAGGGGCCTACGAGCAGTACTTC
.,TRBJ1-4,TRBD1,TRBV7-9,CASSLRGPHEKLFF,TGTGCCAGCAGCTTAAGGGGGCCCCATGAAAAACTGTTTTTT
few,TRBJ1-2,TRBD1,TRBV30,CAWSTLGQENYGYTF,TGTGCCTGGAGTACCCTGGGACAGGAGAACTATGGCTACACCTTC
.,TRBJ2-3,TRBD2,TRBV27,CASRASGRLNTQYF,TGTGCCAGCAGGGCTAGCGGACGTTTGAATACGCAGTATTTT
once,TRBJ2-7,TRBD2,TRBV18,CASSPIGVAGAPYEQYF,TGTGCCAGCTCACCGATTGGGGTAGCGGGAGCCCCCTACGAGCAGTACTTC
.,TRBJ1-2,TRBD1,TRBV29-1,CSVETGVVDGYTF,TGCAGCGTTGAGACAGGGGTGGTCGATGGCTACACCTTC
.,TRBJ1-4,.,TRBV25-1,CASSEYRGISEKLFF,TGTGCCAGCAGTGAATATCGGGGAATTTCGGAAAAACTGTTTTTT
few,TRBJ1-1,.,TRBV19,CASSTWNTEAFF,TGTGCCAGTAGTACGTGGAACACTGAAGCTTTCTTT
.,TRBJ2-7,.,TRBV7-9,CASSLEVPYEQYF,TGTGCCAGCAGCTTAGAAGTACCCTACGAGCAGTACTTC
.,TRBJ1-3,.,TRBV10-2,CASSEYPPLSGNTIYF,TGCGCCAGCAGCGAATACCCACCCCTCTCTGGAAACACCATATATTTT
.,TRBJ1-2,TRBD1,TRBV19,CASHFGTATGPFYGYTF,TGTGCCAGTCACTTCGGGACGGCGACAGGGCCTTTCTATGGCTACACCTTC
.,TRBJ2-7,.,TRBV4-1,CASSQELGYEQYF,TGCGCCAGCAGCCAAGAACTAGGCTACGAGCAGTACTTC
.,TRBJ2-7,.,TRBV4-1,CASSQERDPGLEQYF,TGCGCCAGCAGCCAAGAAAGGGACCCGGGGCTCGAGCAGTACTTC